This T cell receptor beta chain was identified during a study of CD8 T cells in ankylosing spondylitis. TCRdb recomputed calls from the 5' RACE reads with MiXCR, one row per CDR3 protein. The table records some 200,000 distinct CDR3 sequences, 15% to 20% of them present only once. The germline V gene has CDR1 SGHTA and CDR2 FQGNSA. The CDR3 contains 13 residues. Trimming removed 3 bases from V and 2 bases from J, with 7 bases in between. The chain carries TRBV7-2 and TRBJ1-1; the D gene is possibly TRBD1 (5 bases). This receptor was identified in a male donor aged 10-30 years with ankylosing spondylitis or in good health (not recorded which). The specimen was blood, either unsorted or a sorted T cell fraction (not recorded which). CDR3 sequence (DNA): TGTGCCAGCAGCTTCAGGGCCAACACTGAAGCTTTCTTT. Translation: CASSFRANTEAFF. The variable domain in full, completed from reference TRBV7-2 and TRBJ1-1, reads GAGVSQSPSNKVTEKGKDVELRCDPISGHTALYWYRQSLGQGLEFLIYFQGNSAPDKSGLPSDRFSAERTGGSVSTLTIQRTQQEDSAVYLCASSFRANTEAFFGQGTRLTVV.